This is a list of T cell receptor beta chains from one sample in a study of CXCR3-negative and CXCR3-positive naive CD8 T cells. Reprocessing the 5' RACE reads, TCRdb reports a single entry for every CDR3 protein and omits DNA. The sample includes tens of thousands of distinct CDR3 sequences. The specimen was naive CXCR3- CD8+ T cells from blood. Every receptor here comes from a human donor in good health. Some clones in this sample may be carry-over from other donors' samples. Each CDR3 is given with its conserved first and last residue.

V gene,J gene,CDR3 protein
TRBV7-6,TRBJ2-1,CASCASGGNYNEQFF
TRBV10-3,TRBJ2-1,CAISEPRQGVYNEQFF
TRBV15,TRBJ2-2,CATSRAFLDKNTGELFF
TRBV20-1,TRBJ2-5,CSARDRGQGLKETQYF
TRBV12-3/TRBV12-4,TRBJ2-7,CASSSPIREQYF
TRBV7-4,TRBJ1-1,CASSPTTAPGPLNTEALF
TRBV7-9,TRBJ1-2,CASSLVGAGYGYTF
TRBV6-2/TRBV6-3,TRBJ1-5,CASSYNRGLNQPQHF
TRBV28,TRBJ2-1,CATHFLDRGYEQFF
TRBV29-1,TRBJ2-7,CSVLTDSYEQYF
TRBV3-1,TRBJ2-5,CASSRTTGPTRQTQYF
TRBV7-2,TRBJ1-1,CASSRSGMNTEAFF
TRBV12-2,TRBJ2-1,CASRSGLAGGWSYNEQFF
TRBV20-1,TRBJ2-1,CSARPLGLAGDYNEQFF
TRBV7-2,TRBJ2-7,CASSSGVRGSSYEQYF
TRBV5-1,TRBJ2-7,CASRLGQGASEQYF
TRBV6-2/TRBV6-3,TRBJ2-1,CASSYSETNEQFF
TRBV7-9,TRBJ2-5,CASNWGTSGGRGETQYF
TRBV20-1,TRBJ1-2,CSALTGIPANYGYTF
TRBV10-2,TRBJ2-7,CATGDTNEQYF
TRBV6-5,TRBJ2-1,CASSYWQGSYNEQFF
TRBV20-1,TRBJ2-7,CSARTSESYEQYF
TRBV5-4,TRBJ1-3,CASSPVDRGAGNTIYF
TRBV7-3,TRBJ2-1,CASSLLAGSTYNEQFF
TRBV6-2/TRBV6-3,TRBJ1-1,CASSYGKNTEAFF
TRBV5-1,TRBJ1-4,CASSLADRLNEKLFF
TRBV6-5,TRBJ1-1,CASSLGQGNTEAFF
TRBV20-1,TRBJ2-5,CSARDTGQIQETQYF
TRBV29-1,TRBJ1-5,CSVRDRHPTHPQHF
TRBV19,TRBJ2-4,CASSIALQGLAKNIQYF
TRBV12-3/TRBV12-4,TRBJ2-5,CASSSPPADQETQYF
TRBV11-1,TRBJ2-7,CASSLSAAGDYEQYF
TRBV29-1,TRBJ1-6,CSVTTGYSSPLHF
TRBV4-1,TRBJ1-5,CASSQDQDGYQPQHF
TRBV28,TRBJ1-4,CASSLDRVRNSEKLFF